These 17 T cell receptor beta chains share one sample of origin, sequenced in a study of regulatory T cells in long-lasting Graves disease. Assembly of TCR beta libraries relied on iRepertoire HTBI primers together with Arm-PCR of CDR3 regions. A single record per CDR3 protein comes from TCRdb applying MiXCR to the multiplex PCR reads. The sample records 500,000 to 700,000 distinct CDR3 sequences, about 32% being singletons. Time point denoted: persistent/refractory GD, antithyroid drugs over 5 years with positive TRAb. There was RNA extracted from PBMCs, and the TCR library was made from it. Sequenced here: peripheral blood mononuclear cells (PBMCs), sampled when the disease was refractory, from a patient treated with antithyroid drugs. Source of these receptors: a female donor with Graves disease.

This clonotype was observed a few times. The chain is built from TRBV9 and TRBJ1-5; 7 bases line up with TRBD1. V gave up 0 bases and J gave up 5 bases; unmatched junction bases: 5. This CDR3 comprises 15 residues. Germline CDR1 and CDR2: SGDLS and YYNGEE. DNA for the CDR3: TGTGCCAGCAGCGTAGCGGGACAGCGAGATCAGCCCCAGCATTTT. Translation: CASSVAGQRDQPQHF.

A few counts support this clonotype. This chain links TRBV20-1 with TRBJ2-7, with 9 bases that match TRBD2. The CDR3 covers 14 residues. The germline gives CDR1 DFQATT, CDR2 SNEGSKA (reference sequence). The ends lost 3 bases at V and 6 bases at J; junction bases unmatched: 9. This CDR3 is CSASSEAGGREQYF. The CDR3 DNA is TGCAGTGCTAGCTCGGAAGCGGGAGGACGCGAGCAGTACTTC.

This clonotype was counted between two and nine times. The chain recombines TRBV15 with TRBJ1-2; D is possibly TRBD1 (5 bases). Trimming took off 4 bases at V and 2 bases at J, with 17 bases between the two ends. The germline CDR1 and CDR2 sequences are LNHNV and YYDKDF (reference sequence). There are 16 residues in the CDR3. In DNA form, the CDR3 reads TGTGCCACCAGCAAATATGGGGCCCCCGGGAACTATGGCTACACCTTC. This gives the protein CATSKYGAPGNYGYTF.

This clonotype was seen more than once but under ten times. This chain joins TRBV25-1 and TRBJ1-2; the D gene is possibly TRBD1 (6 bases). CDR1 and CDR2 from the germline V gene are MGHDK and SYGVNS. This CDR3 contains 12 residues. The V end was cut by 7 bases, the J end by 7 bases, with 13 bases between. The CDR3 DNA reads as TGTGCCAGCACCAGTACAGGGTTTGGCTACACCTTC. The encoded protein is CASTSTGFGYTF.

This clonotype was counted a few times. This sequence joins TRBV28 and TRBJ2-7, with D possibly being TRBD2 (6 bases). Trimming cost V 1 base and J 3 bases, with 13 bases left between them. Germline V lookup: CDR1 MDHEN, CDR2 SYDVKM. The CDR3 covers 15 residues. The CDR3 here is CASSLFGGMVYEQYF. The CDR3 DNA follows: TGTGCCAGCAGTTTATTCGGCGGGATGGTCTACGAGCAGTACTTC.

A remark on this clonotype: A much larger clone lies one base from this, so it may be a read error. The rearrangement uses TRBV2 and TRBJ1-1; D gene uncertain. The CDR3 contains 13 residues. Germline V lookup: CDR1 SNHLY, CDR2 FYNNEI. The CDR3 region has the DNA TGTGCCAGCACGTTACTAAGGTACACTGAAGGTTTCTTT. Protein product: CASTLLRYTEGFF.

The chain employs TRBV12-3 or TRBV12-4 and TRBJ2-2; D ambiguous. The CDR3 runs to 11 residues. Trimming removed 5 bases from V and 7 bases from J, with 5 bases in between. CDR3 sequence (DNA): TGTGCCAGCAGTCCTAACGGGGAGCTGTTTTTT. It codes for CASSPNGELFF.

The rearrangement links TRBV6-2 or TRBV6-3 to TRBJ1-1; D remains unclear. This CDR3 has 14 residues. V lost 2 bases and J lost 0, with 7 bases in between. From germline, CDR1 is MNHEY and CDR2 SVGEGT. The CDR3 sequence: CASSYGVLNTEAFF. CDR3 sequence (DNA): TGTGCCAGCAGTTACGGGGTGTTGAACACTGAAGCTTTCTTT.

This clonotype showed up many times. The chain carries TRBV6-1 and TRBJ1-2; TRBD1 is a possible D gene (6 bases). The CDR3 totals 12 residues. V dropped 4 bases and J dropped 3 bases, with 6 bases sitting between them. The germline V gene has CDR1 MNHNS and CDR2 SASEGT. The CDR3 spells CASSGGHYGYTF. The CDR3 coding sequence is TGTGCCAGCAGTGGGGGGCACTATGGCTACACCTTC.

The V and J genes are TRBV28 and TRBJ1-1, with D hard to call. The CDR3 contains 15 residues. V lost 5 bases, J lost 7 bases, and 20 bases lay in between. CDR1 and CDR2 (germline): MDHEN, SYDVKM. In DNA form, the CDR3 reads TGTGCCAGCAGTCGTCACGTCCCCCAAGGAATTGAAGCTTTCTTT. Translated: CASSRHVPQGIEAFF.

This clonotype has at least ten counts. The chain carries TRBV2 and TRBJ2-6; possible D gene TRBD2, 6 bases. V lost 6 bases to trimming and J lost 4 bases, with 13 bases between them. This CDR3 has 15 residues. Germline V gives CDR1 SNHLY, CDR2 FYNNEI. The chain's CDR3 is CASRSEGVGANVLTF. The CDR3 nucleotides read TGTGCCAGCAGATCGGAGGGCGTCGGGGCCAACGTCCTGACTTTC.

This clonotype occurred a few times. This rearrangement joins TRBV11-2 to TRBJ2-2; D is unclear. The V gene's germline CDR1 is SGHAT and CDR2 FQNNGV. The CDR3 has 16 amino acids. Between the trimmed V and J ends, which lost 2 bases and 0 bases, there was a span of 10 bases. The CDR3 loop is CASSLRRQANTGELFF. In DNA form, the CDR3 reads TGTGCCAGCAGCTTAAGGCGACAAGCGAACACCGGGGAGCTGTTTTTT. The full variable domain, in which reference TRBV11-2 and TRBJ2-2 provide the parts outside the CDR3, is EAGVAQSPRYKIIEKRQSVAFWCNPISGHATLYWYQQILGQGPKLLIQFQNNGVVDDSQLPKDRFSAERLKGVDSTLKIQPAKLEDSAVYLCASSLRRQANTGELFFGEGSRLTVL.

J is TRBJ2-5 and V is TRBV11-2; 9 bases are shared with TRBD2. In germline, CDR1 is SGHAT, CDR2 FQNNGV. The CDR3 has 15 residues. The trim removed 2 bases at V and 4 bases at J, leaving 5 bases unmatched. In nucleotides, the CDR3 is TGTGCCAGCAGCTTAACTAGCGGGTTAAGAGAGACCCAGTACTTC. This sequence encodes CASSLTSGLRETQYF.

This clonotype was observed once. This chain uses TRBV7-2 with TRBJ1-6, with TRBD1 identical over 7 bases. V lost 6 bases, J lost 6 bases, and 8 bases stayed unmatched. This CDR3 spans 15 amino acids. Looked up from germline, CDR1 is SGHTA and CDR2 is FQGNSA. In nucleotides, the CDR3 is TGTGCCAGCAGTTCCCGGGACAGCGCTAATTCACCCCTCCACTTT. Encoded protein: CASSSRDSANSPLHF.

This clonotype came up a few times. V is TRBV2 and J is TRBJ1-1; D is ambiguous. The CDR3 is 11 residues long. CDR1 is SNHLY and CDR2 is FYNNEI in the germline V gene. Trimming pared 4 bases from V and 7 bases from J, leaving 7 bases between. DNA of the CDR3: TGTGCCAGCAGTGTATCCGGTGAAGCTTTCTTT. Its translation is CASSVSGEAFF.

The chain combines TRBV3-1 with TRBJ1-4; D unresolved. The CDR3 sequence is 15 residues long. The germline CDR1 and CDR2 sequences are LGHDT and YNNKEL (reference sequence). Trimming pared 1 base from V and 8 bases from J, leaving 14 bases between. DNA for the CDR3: TGTGCCAGCAGCCAAGTTCCCAAAAAGGAGGAAAAACTGTTTTTT. Its translation is CASSQVPKKEEKLFF.

There are a few counts of this clonotype. CDR3 coding DNA: TGTGCCAGCAGTTCATATAGCGGGAGGGCCGAGGGTGAGCAGTTCTTC. It translates to CASSSYSGRAEGEQFF. The chain joins TRBV6-2 or TRBV6-3 to TRBJ2-1; 11 positions agree with TRBD2. V gave up 4 bases and J gave up 9 bases; unmatched junction bases: 11. The CDR3 has 16 residues. Germline assignment: CDR1 MNHEY and CDR2 SVGEGT.